This T cell receptor beta chain was found in a study of blood T cell repertoires in COVID-19. TCRdb keeps only in-frame clones here, not all; method: immunoSEQ multiplex PCR. Here the sample spans roughly 110,000 clones, 82% being singletons. V was trimmed by 3 bases and J by 0 bases, leaving 9 bases between them. CDR1 is SGHRS, CDR2 YFSETQ, per germline. The CDR3 spans 14 residues. Sequencing was done on a sample of peripheral blood. This chain uses TRBV5-1 with TRBJ1-1, with D maybe TRBD1 (6 bases). The receptor was isolated from a man in his 70s with acute or convalescent COVID-19. The CDR3 here is CASSSTGMNTEAFF. The CDR3 DNA follows: TGCGCCAGCAGCTCTACAGGGATGAACACTGAAGCTTTCTTT.